The 21 T cell receptor beta chains in this list originate from one sample, sequenced in a study of CXCR3-negative and CXCR3-positive naive CD8 T cells. For these receptors, no antigen is known. General study points: For CXCR3-positive naive cells, TRB CDR3s were more hydrophobic than those of CXCR3-negative naive cells.

UMI-tagged TRB cDNA libraries were built via 5' RACE. TCRdb re-called the 5' RACE reads and catalogs CDR3 proteins one per entry, DNA excluded. Its clone listing holds over 95,000 distinct CDR3 sequences. The sequenced material came from naive CXCR3+ CD8+ T cells from blood. As to subset: CD45RO-CCR7+CD27+CD95- naive CD8+ T cells expressing CXCR3 (TNR3+). The receptors were sampled from a human donor in good health. Some clones in this sample may be carry-over from other donors' samples.

The V call is TRBV29-1, the J call TRBJ2-1; the D call from TCRdb, TRBD2, cannot be confirmed without DNA. This CDR3 is 12 amino acids long. Germline values: CDR1 SQVTM, CDR2 ANQGSEA. CDR3 sequence: CSVESGSYEQFF.

The CDR3 reads CASSLNLGGSSYNEQFF. This rearrangement joins TRBV27 to TRBJ2-1; without DNA, the TCRdb call of TRBD1 cannot be checked. The CDR3 has 17 residues. CDR1 and CDR2 (germline): MNHEY, SMNVEV (reference sequence).

This chain connects TRBV7-3 to TRBJ2-3; TCRdb calls TRBD2, which cannot be checked without DNA. The CDR3 is made up of 18 amino acids. Germline CDR1 and CDR2: SGHTA and FQGTGA. The CDR3 protein is CASSPKRLAGGPVDTQYF. Based on the CDR3 plus reference TRBV7-3 and TRBJ2-3, the full variable domain is GAGVSQTPSNKVTEKGKYVELRCDPISGHTALYWYRQSLGQGPEFLIYFQGTGAADDSGLPNDRFFAVRPEGSVSTLKIQRTERGDSAVYLCASSPKRLAGGPVDTQYFGPGTRLTVL.

The chain carries TRBV18 and TRBJ1-6. The CDR3 extends over 14 amino acids. Germline V gene lookup returns CDR1 KGHSH and CDR2 LQKENI. The CDR3 loop is CASSPKGYNSPLHF.

V and J are TRBV10-2 and TRBJ1-5; checking the TCRdb D call of TRBD1 is not possible without DNA. CDR1 is WSHSY, CDR2 SAAADI, per germline. CDR3 length equals 17 residues. This CDR3 reads CASSAGTGSYNNQPQHF.

The CDR3 loop is CASLRASPSTDTQYF. V gene TRBV5-6 combines with J gene TRBJ2-3; TCRdb reports TRBD2, a call that lacks DNA to check it against. The CDR3 extends over 15 amino acids. Per the germline V gene, CDR1 is SGHDT and CDR2 is YYEEEE.

The chain has TRBV7-6 and TRBJ1-6; TCRdb's D call, TRBD1, is unchecked because there is no DNA. The CDR3 runs to 14 residues. Germline V CDR1 and CDR2: SGHVS, FNYEAQ. The CDR3 is CASSLGQDNSPLHF.

The J gene is TRBJ2-1, the V gene TRBV6-5. CDR1 is MNHEY and CDR2 is SVGAGI in the germline V gene. The CDR3 loop spans 15 amino acids. The CDR3: CASSYSRTLYNEQFF.

The chain has TRBV9 and TRBJ2-3; the TCRdb D gene call, TRBD1, has no DNA to confirm it. This CDR3 spans 15 amino acids. Germline V lookup: CDR1 SGDLS, CDR2 YYNGEE. This CDR3 is CASSHPRGGSDTQYF.

The chain uses TRBV19 and TRBJ1-1; absent DNA, TCRdb's TRBD1 call cannot be checked. This CDR3 region has 12 residues. CDR1 LNHDA and CDR2 SQIVND come from the germline V gene (reference sequence). This CDR3 reads CASIGGVAEAFF.

The chain combines TRBV29-1 with TRBJ2-3; TCRdb designates TRBD1, a call that cannot be tested without DNA. Germline V gives CDR1 SQVTM, CDR2 ANQGSEA. The length of the CDR3 is 18 residues. CDR3 loop: CSVEQLIGSGGVTDTQYF.

The V and J genes are TRBV24-1 and TRBJ1-1; TCRdb proposes TRBD1, but this gene call is untestable without DNA. This CDR3 is built from 15 residues. The germline CDR1 and CDR2 sequences are KGHDR and SFDVKD. CDR3 sequence reads: CATAGQGDRGPEAFF.

The chain links TRBV7-9 to TRBJ2-1; the D call from TCRdb, TRBD1, cannot be confirmed without DNA. This CDR3 has 16 residues. Germline CDR1 reads SEHNR; CDR2 reads FQNEAQ (reference sequence). The CDR3 region is CASISTSASSYNEQFF.

The chain recombines TRBV5-4 with TRBJ2-1; the TCRdb call, TRBD2, lacks DNA for checking. CDR1 and CDR2 from the germline V gene are SGHNT and YYREEE (reference sequence). The CDR3 is 12 amino acids. CDR3 region: CASSYGGSEQFF.

The chain combines TRBV27 with TRBJ2-7. The CDR3 spans 17 residues. Germline CDR1 is MNHEY and CDR2 is SMNVEV (reference sequence). The CDR3 spells CASSFRGAAVYSYEQYF.

The chain's CDR3 is CASSQDLASGDLSYEQYF. The chain links TRBV4-3 to TRBJ2-7; TCRdb's D call of TRBD2 is untestable without DNA. The CDR3 spans 18 residues. Germline CDR1 LGHNA, CDR2 YSLEER.

The genes are TRBV7-2 and TRBJ2-7; TCRdb gives TRBD1 as the D gene, but with no DNA this cannot be confirmed. CDR3 length: 13 amino acids. Germline CDR1 is SGHTA and CDR2 is FQGNSA. CDR3 in amino acids: CASIGTGRYEQYF. Supplemented by reference TRBV7-2 and TRBJ2-7, the full variable domain reads GAGVSQSPSNKVTEKGKDVELRCDPISGHTALYWYRQSLGQGLEFLIYFQGNSAPDKSGLPSDRFSAERTGGSVSTLTIQRTQQEDSAVYLCASIGTGRYEQYFGPGTRLTVT.

The rearrangement uses TRBV3-1 and TRBJ1-1; TCRdb's D call, TRBD1, is unchecked because there is no DNA. The CDR3 is 15 residues long. The germline V gene has CDR1 LGHDT and CDR2 YNNKEL (reference sequence). The CDR3 spells CASSQKLTGGTEAFF.

V and J are TRBV6-2 or TRBV6-3 and TRBJ2-7; the D call of TRBD2 rests on TCRdb alone, since no DNA is present to check it. Germline V gene data show CDR1 as MNHEY and CDR2 as SVGEGT. This CDR3 has 13 amino acids. CDR3 protein: CASTLGPPYEQYF.

CDR3 amino acids: CASSVRKGARPLGRYGYTF. The chain has TRBV7-8 and TRBJ1-2; the TRBD1 assignment by TCRdb is unverifiable without DNA. Germline CDR1 and CDR2: SGHVS and FQNEAQ. The CDR3 runs 19 residues.

CDR3 region: CASSYSLGYNEQFF. This chain uses TRBV6-5 with TRBJ2-1. The CDR3 has 14 residues. Germline CDR1 and CDR2: MNHEY and SVGAGI.